Below, one T cell receptor (beta chain) is given with its context. Its antigen is as yet unknown. The entire patient cohort was treatment-naive prior to thyroid surgery. The entry originates in a study of metastatic and nonmetastatic thyroid tumors. Study summary: Thyroid patients, malignant and benign, had repertoires compared across blood and tumor or nodule tissue.

Study-level findings and limits: The study reportedly found significantly higher TCR beta diversity in malignant thyroid tumors than benign nodules, in blood and tumor.

Original methodology: Clinicopathological groups supplied CDR3 differences that were used to build a distant-metastasis classifier for papillary thyroid cancer. TCRdb re-called the PCR reads through MiXCR. The V and J calls were determined by TCRdb, not by the authors. The sample contains around 34,000 clones, 20% to 25% of which appear only once. The V and J ends lost 6 bases and 1 base respectively, with 2 bases between them. This CDR3 is built from 11 residues. This receptor was taken from a male donor with papillary thyroid cancer or a benign thyroid nodule (not recorded which). Some clones in this sample may be carry-over from other donors' samples. This chain links TRBV12-3 or TRBV12-4 with TRBJ2-3; D ambiguous. Input material: tumor tissue. The CDR3 region has the DNA TGTGCCAGCAGACGCACAGATACGCAGTATTTT. The encoded protein is CASRRTDTQYF.